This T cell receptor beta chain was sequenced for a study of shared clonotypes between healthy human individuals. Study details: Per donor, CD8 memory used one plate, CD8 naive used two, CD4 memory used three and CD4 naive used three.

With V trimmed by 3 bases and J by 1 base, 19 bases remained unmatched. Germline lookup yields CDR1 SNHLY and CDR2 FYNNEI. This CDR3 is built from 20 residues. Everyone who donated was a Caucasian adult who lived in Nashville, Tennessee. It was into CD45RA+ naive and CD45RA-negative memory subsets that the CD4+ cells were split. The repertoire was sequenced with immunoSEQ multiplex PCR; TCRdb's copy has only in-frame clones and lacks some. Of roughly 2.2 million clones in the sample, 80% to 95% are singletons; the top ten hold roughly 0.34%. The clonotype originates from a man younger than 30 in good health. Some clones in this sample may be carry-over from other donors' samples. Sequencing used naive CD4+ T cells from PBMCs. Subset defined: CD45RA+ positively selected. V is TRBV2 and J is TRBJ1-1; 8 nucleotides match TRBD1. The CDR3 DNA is TGTGCCAGCAGTGAGGGTCTTTATAGCAGGGGGCGGGTTCGGAACACTGAAGCTTTCTTT. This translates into CASSEGLYSRGRVRNTEAFF.